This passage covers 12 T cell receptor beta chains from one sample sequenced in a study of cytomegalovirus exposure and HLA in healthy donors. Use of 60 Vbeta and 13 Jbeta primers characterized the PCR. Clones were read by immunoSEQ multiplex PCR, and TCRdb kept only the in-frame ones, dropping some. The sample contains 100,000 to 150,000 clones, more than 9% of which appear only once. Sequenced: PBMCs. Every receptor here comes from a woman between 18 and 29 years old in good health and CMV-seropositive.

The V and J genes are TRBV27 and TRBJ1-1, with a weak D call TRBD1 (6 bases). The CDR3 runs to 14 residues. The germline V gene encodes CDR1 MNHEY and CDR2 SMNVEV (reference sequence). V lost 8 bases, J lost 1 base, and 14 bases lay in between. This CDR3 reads CASGQGGGNTEAFF. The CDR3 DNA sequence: TGTGCCAGCGGGCAGGGAGGGGGGAACACTGAAGCTTTCTTT.

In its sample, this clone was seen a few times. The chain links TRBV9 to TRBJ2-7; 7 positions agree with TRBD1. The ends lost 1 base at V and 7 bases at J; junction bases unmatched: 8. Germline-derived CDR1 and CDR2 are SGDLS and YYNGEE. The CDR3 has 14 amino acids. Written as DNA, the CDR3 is TGTGCCAGCAGCGTACAGGGGGATAATCGGGAGCAGTACTTC. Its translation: CASSVQGDNREQYF. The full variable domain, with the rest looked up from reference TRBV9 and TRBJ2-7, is DSGVTQTPKHLITATGQRVTLRCSPRSGDLSVYWYQQSLDQGLQFLIQYYNGEERAKGNILERFSAQQFPDLHSELNLSSLELGDSALYFCASSVQGDNREQYFGPGTRLTVT.

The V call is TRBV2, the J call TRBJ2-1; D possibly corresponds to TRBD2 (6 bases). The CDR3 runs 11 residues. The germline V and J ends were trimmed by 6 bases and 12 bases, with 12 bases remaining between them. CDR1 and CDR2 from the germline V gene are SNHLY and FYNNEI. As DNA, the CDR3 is TGTGCCAGCAGAGACACCGGGGGGCAGTTCTTC. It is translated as CASRDTGGQFF. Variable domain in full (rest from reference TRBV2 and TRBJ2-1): EPEVTQTPSHQVTQMGQEVILRCVPISNHLYFYWYRQILGQKVEFLVSFYNNEISEKSEIFDDQFSVERPDGSNFTLKIRSTKLEDSAMYFCASRDTGGQFFGPGTRLTVL.

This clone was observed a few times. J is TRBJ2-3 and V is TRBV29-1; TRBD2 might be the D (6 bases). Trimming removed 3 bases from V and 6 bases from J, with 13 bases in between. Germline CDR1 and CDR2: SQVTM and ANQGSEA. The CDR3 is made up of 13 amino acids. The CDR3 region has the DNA TGCAGCGTTGACGGCGGGACGGTTGATACGCAGTATTTT. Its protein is CSVDGGTVDTQYF.

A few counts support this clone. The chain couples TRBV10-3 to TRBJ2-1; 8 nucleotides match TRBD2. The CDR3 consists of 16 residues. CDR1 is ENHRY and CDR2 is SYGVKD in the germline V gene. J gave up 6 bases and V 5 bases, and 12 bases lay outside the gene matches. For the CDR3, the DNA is TGTGCCATCAGTAAAGTAGCGGGGACCCTGGGCAATGAGCAGTTCTTC. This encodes CAISKVAGTLGNEQFF.

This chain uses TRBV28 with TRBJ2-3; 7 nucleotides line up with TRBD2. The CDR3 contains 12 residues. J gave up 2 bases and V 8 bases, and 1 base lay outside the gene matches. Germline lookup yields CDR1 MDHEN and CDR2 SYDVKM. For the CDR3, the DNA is TGTGCCAGCCGGGACTACACAGATACGCAGTATTTT. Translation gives CASRDYTDTQYF.

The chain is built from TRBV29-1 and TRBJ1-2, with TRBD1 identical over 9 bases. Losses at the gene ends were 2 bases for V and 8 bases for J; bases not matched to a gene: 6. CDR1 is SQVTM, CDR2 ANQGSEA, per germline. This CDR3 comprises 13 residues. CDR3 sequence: CSVERDRAGGYTF. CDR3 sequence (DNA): TGCAGCGTTGAAAGGGACAGGGCGGGGGGCTACACCTTC. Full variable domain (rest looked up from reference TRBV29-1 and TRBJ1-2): SAVISQKPSRDICQRGTSLTIQCQVDSQVTMMFWYRQQPGQSLTLIATANQGSEATYESGFVIDKFPISRPNLTFSTLTVSNMSPEDSSIYLCSVERDRAGGYTFGSGTRLTVV.

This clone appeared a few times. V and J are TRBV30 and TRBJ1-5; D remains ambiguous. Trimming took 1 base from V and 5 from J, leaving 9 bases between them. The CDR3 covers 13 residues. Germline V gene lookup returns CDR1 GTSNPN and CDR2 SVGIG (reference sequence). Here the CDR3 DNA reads TGTGCCTGGAGTGGTCTCAGTCATCAGCCCCAGCATTTT. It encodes CAWSGLSHQPQHF.

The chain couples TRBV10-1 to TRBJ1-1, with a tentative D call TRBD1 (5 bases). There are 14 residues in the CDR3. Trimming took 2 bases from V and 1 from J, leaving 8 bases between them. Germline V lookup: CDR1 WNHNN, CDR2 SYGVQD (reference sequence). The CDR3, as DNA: TGCGCCAGCAGTGAGGGGGCGCGGAACACTGAAGCTTTCTTT. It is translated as CASSEGARNTEAFF.

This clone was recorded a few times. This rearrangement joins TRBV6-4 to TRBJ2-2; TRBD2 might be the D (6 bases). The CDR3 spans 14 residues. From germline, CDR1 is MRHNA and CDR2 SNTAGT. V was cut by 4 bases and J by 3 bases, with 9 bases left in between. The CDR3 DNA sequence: TGTGCCAGCAGTGCGGACTATGACACCGGGGAGCTGTTTTTT. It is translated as CASSADYDTGELFF.

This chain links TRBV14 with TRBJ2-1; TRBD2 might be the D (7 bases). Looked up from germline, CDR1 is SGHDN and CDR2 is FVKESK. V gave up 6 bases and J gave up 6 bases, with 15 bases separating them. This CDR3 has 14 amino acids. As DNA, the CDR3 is TGTGCCAGCAGACAAACGGGGGGCCGCAATGAGCAGTTCTTC. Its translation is CASRQTGGRNEQFF.

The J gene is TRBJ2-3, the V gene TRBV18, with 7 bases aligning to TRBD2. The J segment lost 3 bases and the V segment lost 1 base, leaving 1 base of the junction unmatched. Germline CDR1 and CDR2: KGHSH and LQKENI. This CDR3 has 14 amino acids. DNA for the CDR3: TGTGCCAGCTCACCACGGGAGGGGACAGATACGCAGTATTTT. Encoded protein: CASSPREGTDTQYF.